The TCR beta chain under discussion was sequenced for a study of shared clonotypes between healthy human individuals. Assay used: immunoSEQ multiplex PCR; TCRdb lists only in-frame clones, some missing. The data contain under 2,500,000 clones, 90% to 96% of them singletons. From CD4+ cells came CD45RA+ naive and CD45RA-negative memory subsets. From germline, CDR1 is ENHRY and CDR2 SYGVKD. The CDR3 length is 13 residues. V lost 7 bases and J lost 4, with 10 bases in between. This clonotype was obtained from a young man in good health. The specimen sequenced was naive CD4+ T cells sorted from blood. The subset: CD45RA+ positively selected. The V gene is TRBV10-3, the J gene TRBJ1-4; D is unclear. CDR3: CAITDGGNEKLFF. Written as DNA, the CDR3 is TGTGCCATCACCGACGGAGGTAATGAAAAACTGTTTTTT.